The rows below give T cell receptor beta chains drawn from one sample of a study of shared T cell receptors in the human thymus. Sequencing used immunoSEQ multiplex PCR; TCRdb keeps in-frame clones, though not all of them. This table has about 540,000 clones, about 80% appearing once. The data were also submitted as part of a second study, on human thymus T cells.

The material sequenced was thymocytes. The origin of the receptors is a boy in the first two years of life with a congenital heart defect. Each CDR3 is given with its conserved first and last residue. The D gene is left open where the match is weak.

TRBD1	TRBV14	CASSHAGGDGYTF
-	TRBV29-1	CSVERQLQTGLLSTDTQYF
TRBD1	TRBV2	CASRHRATGGDYGYTF
TRBD2	TRBV11-2	CASIPLAGWGEQYF
-	TRBV4-3	CASSQEVGLTTVFSLGELFF
TRBD1	TRBV25-1	CASSPGQGIGKNIQYF
TRBD2	TRBV27	CASTGRLAGGYNEQFF
TRBD2	TRBV5-1	CASSLWAGGGTGELFF
-	TRBV6-5	CASSSGTRNSTQYF
TRBD2	TRBV7-6	CASSRRAGGETDTQYF
TRBD2	TRBV25-1	CASSETGRESINEQFF
-	TRBV27	CASSMRQPLGTDTQYF
-	TRBV4-1	CASSQVSRQGTYEQYF
TRBD2	TRBV30	CAWRPYLTSESTDTQYF
TRBD2	TRBV4-2	CASSPSSGNYTGELFF
-	TRBV27	CASSDLGSVQGHLHF
-	TRBV7-2	CASSLESGLQYF
TRBD1	TRBV6-5	CASSYSYRGGEQYF
TRBD2	TRBV6-4	CASREQGLAGGPWSRGELFF
-	TRBV4-3	CASSQRAGVGGLNTEAFF
-	TRBV30	CAWIGLPPCNQPQHF
-	TRBV7-6	CAIQKTGRGDTEAFF
-	TRBV28	CASSSTSGSGKDQPQHF
TRBD1	TRBV27	CASSYWAPGQGPGTEAFF
TRBD1	TRBV6-5	CASSYSQTGGAYEQYF
TRBD1	TRBV28	CASSLTSDRVKNGYTF
TRBD2	TRBV2	CASTTGLAGGGFNEQFF
-	TRBV2	CASSEKEGALTNEKLFF